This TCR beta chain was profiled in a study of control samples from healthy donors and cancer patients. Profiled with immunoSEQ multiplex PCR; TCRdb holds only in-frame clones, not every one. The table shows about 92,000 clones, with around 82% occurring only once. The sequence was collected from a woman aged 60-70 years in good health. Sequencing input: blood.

This CDR3 reads CASSLGGEVRIEQYF. The CDR3 DNA reads TGCGCCAGCAGCTTGGGCGGGGAAGTCAGAATCGAGCAGTACTTC. The chain links TRBV5-1 to TRBJ2-7; perhaps TRBD2 as D (6 bases). The length of the CDR3 is 15 residues. Trimming shortened V by 0 bases and J by 6 bases, and 16 bases separated the two germline ends. CDR1 is SGHRS and CDR2 is YFSETQ in the germline V gene.